These T cell receptor beta chains were read from a single sample in a study of prognosis after radiotherapy for stage I lung cancer. Via MiXCR, TCRdb re-called the multiplex PCR reads, giving one row per CDR3 protein. The table has roughly 25,000 distinct CDR3 sequences, roughly 46% seen once. The sample was PBMCs, taken before or after stereotactic body radiation therapy (not recorded which). Receptors were obtained from a donor aged 50 or older with non-small cell lung cancer. CDR3s leave out the opening cysteine and the closing phenylalanine or tryptophan.

V	J	CDR3
TRBV24-1	TRBJ2-5	ATSDLGGGPETQY
TRBV7-9	TRBJ2-2	ASSSPDWGTGELF
TRBV12-3/TRBV12-4	TRBJ2-4	ASSTEVENIQY
TRBV5-5	TRBJ2-1	ASSLASTGSEQF
TRBV7-3	TRBJ2-1	AGSLGSSNNEQF
TRBV6-5	TRBJ2-7	ASSYSGTPTYEQY
TRBV7-8	TRBJ2-1	ASSAGSSQF
TRBV12-3/TRBV12-4	TRBJ2-1	ASTQEQF
TRBV28	TRBJ2-3	ASAFTSCTDTQY
TRBV19	TRBJ2-4	ASSRQWTLWNIQY
TRBV7-6	TRBJ2-2	ASSLSGRNAGELF
TRBV29-1	TRBJ2-1	SSREGSGGPYNEQF
TRBV19	TRBJ1-1	ASSIDASRLVTEAL
TRBV7-9	TRBJ2-7	ASSLNLREVSYEQY
TRBV19	TRBJ1-1	ASSMREGNTEAF
TRBV4-2	TRBJ1-5	ASSQVVGGGDNQPQH